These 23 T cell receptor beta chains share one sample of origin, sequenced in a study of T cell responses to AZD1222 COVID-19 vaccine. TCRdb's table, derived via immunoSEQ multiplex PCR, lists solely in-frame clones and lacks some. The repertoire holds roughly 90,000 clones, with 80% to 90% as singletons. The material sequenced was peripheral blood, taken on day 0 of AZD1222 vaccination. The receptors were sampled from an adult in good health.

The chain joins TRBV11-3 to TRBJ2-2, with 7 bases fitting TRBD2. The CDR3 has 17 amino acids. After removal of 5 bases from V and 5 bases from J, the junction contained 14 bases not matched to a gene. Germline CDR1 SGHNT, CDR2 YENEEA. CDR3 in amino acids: CASSADVLAARTGELFF. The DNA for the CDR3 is TGTGCCAGCAGCGCAGATGTCCTAGCGGCGAGGACCGGGGAGCTGTTTTTT.

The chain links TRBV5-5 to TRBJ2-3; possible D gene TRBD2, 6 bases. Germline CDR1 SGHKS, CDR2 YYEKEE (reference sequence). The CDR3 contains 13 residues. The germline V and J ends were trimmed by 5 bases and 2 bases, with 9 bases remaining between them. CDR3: CASRRGYTDTQYF. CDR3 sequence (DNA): TGTGCCAGCAGGCGGGGTTACACAGATACGCAGTATTTT.

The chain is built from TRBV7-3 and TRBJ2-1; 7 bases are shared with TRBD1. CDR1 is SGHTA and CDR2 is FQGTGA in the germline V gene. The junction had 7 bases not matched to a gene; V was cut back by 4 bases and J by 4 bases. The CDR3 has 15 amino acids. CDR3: CASSSGQPGYNEQFF. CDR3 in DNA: TGTGCCAGCAGCTCGGGACAGCCGGGTTACAATGAGCAGTTCTTC.

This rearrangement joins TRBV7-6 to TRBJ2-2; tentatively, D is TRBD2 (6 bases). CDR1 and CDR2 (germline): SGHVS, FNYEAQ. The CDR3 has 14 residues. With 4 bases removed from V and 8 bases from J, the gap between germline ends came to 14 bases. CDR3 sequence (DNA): TGTGCCAGCAGCTCAGAACGGGGGATTGGGGAGCTGTTTTTT. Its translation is CASSSERGIGELFF. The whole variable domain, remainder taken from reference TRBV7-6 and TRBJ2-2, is GAGVSQSPRYKVTKRGQDVALRCDPISGHVSLYWYRQALGQGPEFLTYFNYEAQQDKSGLPNDRFSAERPEGSISTLTIQRTEQRDSAMYRCASSSERGIGELFFGEGSRLTVL.

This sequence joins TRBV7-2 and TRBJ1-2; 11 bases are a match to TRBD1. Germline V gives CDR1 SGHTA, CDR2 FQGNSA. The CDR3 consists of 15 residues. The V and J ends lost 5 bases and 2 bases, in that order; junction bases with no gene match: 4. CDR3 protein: CASSAGQGANYGYTF. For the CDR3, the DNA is TGTGCCAGCAGCGCAGGACAGGGGGCAAACTATGGCTACACCTTC.

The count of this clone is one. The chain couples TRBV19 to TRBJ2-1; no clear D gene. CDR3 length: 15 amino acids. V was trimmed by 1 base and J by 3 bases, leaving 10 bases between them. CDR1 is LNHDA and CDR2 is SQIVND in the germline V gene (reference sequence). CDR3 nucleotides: TGTGCCAGTAGTATAGGGGAAAGAGTCTACAATGAGCAGTTCTTC. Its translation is CASSIGERVYNEQFF.

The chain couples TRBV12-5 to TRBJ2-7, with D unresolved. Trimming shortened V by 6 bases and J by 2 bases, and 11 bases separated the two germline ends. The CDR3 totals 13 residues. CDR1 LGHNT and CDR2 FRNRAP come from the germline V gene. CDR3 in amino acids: CASGDSLTYEQYF. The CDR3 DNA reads TGTGCTAGTGGGGATTCGCTAACCTACGAGCAGTACTTC.

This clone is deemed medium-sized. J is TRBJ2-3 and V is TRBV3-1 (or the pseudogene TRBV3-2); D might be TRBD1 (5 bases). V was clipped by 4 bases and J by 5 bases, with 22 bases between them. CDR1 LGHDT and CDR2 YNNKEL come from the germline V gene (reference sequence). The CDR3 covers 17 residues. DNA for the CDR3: TGTGCCAGCAGCCCGCGGTGGCCGGCAGGGATAGGAGATACGCAGTATTTT. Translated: CASSPRWPAGIGDTQYF.

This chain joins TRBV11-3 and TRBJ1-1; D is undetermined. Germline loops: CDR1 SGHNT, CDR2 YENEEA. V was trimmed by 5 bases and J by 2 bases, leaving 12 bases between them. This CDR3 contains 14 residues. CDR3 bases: TGTGCCAGCAGCCCTCGGGGTGGAAACACTGAAGCTTTCTTT. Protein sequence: CASSPRGGNTEAFF. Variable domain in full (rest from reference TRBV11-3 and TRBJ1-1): EAGVVQSPRYKIIEKKQPVAFWCNPISGHNTLYWYLQNLGQGPELLIRYENEEAVDDSQLPKDRFSAERLKGVDSTLKIQPAELGDSAVYLCASSPRGGNTEAFFGQGTRLTVV.

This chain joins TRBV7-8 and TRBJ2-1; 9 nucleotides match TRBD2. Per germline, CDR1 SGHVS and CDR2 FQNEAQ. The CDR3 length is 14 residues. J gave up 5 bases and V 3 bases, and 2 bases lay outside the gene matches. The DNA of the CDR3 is TGTGCCAGCAGCTTTAGCGGGGGACACAATGAGCAGTTCTTC. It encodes CASSFSGGHNEQFF. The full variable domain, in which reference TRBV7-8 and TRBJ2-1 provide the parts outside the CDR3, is GAGVSQSPRYKVAKRGQDVALRCDPISGHVSLFWYQQALGQGPEFLTYFQNEAQLDKSGLPSDRFFAERPEGSVSTLKIQRTQQEDSAVYLCASSFSGGHNEQFFGPGTRLTVL.

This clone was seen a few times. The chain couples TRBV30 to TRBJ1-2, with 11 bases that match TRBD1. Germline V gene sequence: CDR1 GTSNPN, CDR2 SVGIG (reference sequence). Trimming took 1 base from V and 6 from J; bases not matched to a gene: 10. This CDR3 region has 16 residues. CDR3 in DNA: TGTGCCTGGAGTGCCCTACGGAGGGGACAGGGGGATGGCTACACCTTC. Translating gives CAWSALRRGQGDGYTF.

This chain's CDR3 is CATSTLGSYEQYF. The CDR3 nucleotides are TGTGCCACCAGCACATTGGGGTCCTACGAGCAGTACTTC. This chain joins TRBV15 and TRBJ2-7, with unresolved D. Germline assignment: CDR1 LNHNV and CDR2 YYDKDF (reference sequence). CDR3 size: 13 residues. The V end lost 4 bases, the J end lost 1 base, and 8 bases lay between the germline ends.

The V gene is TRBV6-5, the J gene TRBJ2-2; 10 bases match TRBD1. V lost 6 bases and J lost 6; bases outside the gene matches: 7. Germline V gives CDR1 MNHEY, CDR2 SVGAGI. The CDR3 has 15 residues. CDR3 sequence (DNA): TGTGCCAGCAGCCCGGGACAGGGGATCTCCGGGGAGCTGTTTTTT. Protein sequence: CASSPGQGISGELFF.

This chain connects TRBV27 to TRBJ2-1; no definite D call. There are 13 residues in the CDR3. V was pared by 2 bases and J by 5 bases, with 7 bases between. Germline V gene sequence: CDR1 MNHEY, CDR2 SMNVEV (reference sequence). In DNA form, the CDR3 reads TGTGCCAGCAGTTTACAAGTCCACAATGAGCAGTTCTTC. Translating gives CASSLQVHNEQFF.

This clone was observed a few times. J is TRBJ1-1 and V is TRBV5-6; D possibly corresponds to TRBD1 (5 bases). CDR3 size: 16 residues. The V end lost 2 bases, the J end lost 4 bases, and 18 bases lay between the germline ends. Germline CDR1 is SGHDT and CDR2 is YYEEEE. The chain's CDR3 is CASSFGTGHGGTEAFF. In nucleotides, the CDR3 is TGTGCCAGCAGCTTTGGTACGGGGCATGGGGGCACTGAAGCTTTCTTT.

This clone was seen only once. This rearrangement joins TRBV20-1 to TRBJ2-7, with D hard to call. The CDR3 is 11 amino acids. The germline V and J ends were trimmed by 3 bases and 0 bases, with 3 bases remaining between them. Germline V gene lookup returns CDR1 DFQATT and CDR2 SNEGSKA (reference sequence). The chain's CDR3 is CSARTSYEQYF. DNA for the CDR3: TGCAGTGCTAGGACCTCCTACGAGCAGTACTTC.

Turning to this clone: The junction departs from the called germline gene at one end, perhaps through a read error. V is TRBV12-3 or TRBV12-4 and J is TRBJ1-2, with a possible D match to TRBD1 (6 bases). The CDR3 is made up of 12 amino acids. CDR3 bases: TGTGCCAGCAGCATAGGACAGCTCCCCGGCTCTTTC. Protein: CASSIGQLPGSF.

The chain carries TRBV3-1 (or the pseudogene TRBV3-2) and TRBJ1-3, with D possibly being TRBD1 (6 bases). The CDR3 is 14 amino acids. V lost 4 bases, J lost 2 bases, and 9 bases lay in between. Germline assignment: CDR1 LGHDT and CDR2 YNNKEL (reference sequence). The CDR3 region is CASSLGATGNTIYF. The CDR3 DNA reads TGTGCCAGCAGCCTGGGGGCCACTGGAAACACCATATATTTT.

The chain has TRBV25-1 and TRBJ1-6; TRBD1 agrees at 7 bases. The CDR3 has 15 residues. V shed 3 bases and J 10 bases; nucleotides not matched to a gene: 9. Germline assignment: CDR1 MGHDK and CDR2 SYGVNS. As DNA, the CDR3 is TGTGCCAGCAGTGAGTTGAAGGGGGCTCCCTCACCCCTCCACTTT. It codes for CASSELKGAPSPLHF.

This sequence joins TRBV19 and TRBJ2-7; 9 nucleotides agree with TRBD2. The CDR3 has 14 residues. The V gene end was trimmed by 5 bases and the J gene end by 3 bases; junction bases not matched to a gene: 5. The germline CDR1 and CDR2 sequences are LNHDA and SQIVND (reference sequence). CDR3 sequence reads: CASSLRTSVYEQYF. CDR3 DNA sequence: TGTGCCAGTAGTTTAAGGACTAGCGTCTACGAGCAGTACTTC.

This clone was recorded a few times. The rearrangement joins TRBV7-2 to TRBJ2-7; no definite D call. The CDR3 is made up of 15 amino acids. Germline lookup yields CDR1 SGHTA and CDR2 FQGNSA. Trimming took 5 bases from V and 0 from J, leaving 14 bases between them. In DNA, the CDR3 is TGTGCCAGCAGCCCCGGTCCGGAGAGCTCCTACGAGCAGTACTTC. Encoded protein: CASSPGPESSYEQYF.

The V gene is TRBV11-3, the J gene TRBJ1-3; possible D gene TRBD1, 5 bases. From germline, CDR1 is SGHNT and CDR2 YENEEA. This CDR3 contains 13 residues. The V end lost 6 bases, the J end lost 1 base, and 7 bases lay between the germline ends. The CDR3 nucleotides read TGTGCCAGCAGGCCAGGGTCTGGAAACACCATATATTTT. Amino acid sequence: CASRPGSGNTIYF.

The CDR3 protein is CASSPGYSYEQYF. The CDR3 coding sequence is TGTGCCAGCTCACCAGGGTACTCCTACGAGCAGTACTTC. This chain uses TRBV18 with TRBJ2-7; D unresolved. CDR3 length: 13 amino acids. The germline V gene has CDR1 KGHSH and CDR2 LQKENI. Trimming removed 2 bases at V and 0 bases at J, with 5 bases between.